The entry below gives a single T cell receptor beta chain sequence along with its context. The antigen is undetermined. At one end, the junction sequence differs from germline, possibly due to a read error. These data belong to a study of cytomegalovirus exposure and HLA in healthy donors. Study conclusions and caveats: Earlier results showed most TCR beta V segments being productive about 87% or about 30% of the time.

The PCR made use of 60 Vbeta and 13 Jbeta primers. Assay: immunoSEQ multiplex PCR; the TCRdb copy retains only in-frame clones and omits some. This sample has more than 95,000 clones, with approximately 81% found just once. The CDR3 contains 14 residues. The germline CDR1 and CDR2 sequences are GTSNPN and SVGIG (reference sequence). The V call is TRBV30, the J call TRBJ1-1; possible D gene TRBD1, 5 bases. The TCR originated in a young man in good health and CMV-seropositive. The sequenced sample was PBMCs. The chain's CDR3 is CAWSSAGRNAEAFF. CDR3 DNA sequence: TGTGCCTGGAGTTCGGCAGGGAGGAACGCTGAAGCTTTCTTT.